This TCR beta chain came from a study of B cell selection in AIRE deficiency. Study-wide results and limits: Shared Treg sequences were biased toward short CDR3s with few non-templated nucleotide insertions.

Libraries were prepared by immunoSEQ multiplex PCR; TCRdb keeps only in-frame clonotypes and omits some of them. The data contain 13,000 to 15,000 clones, about 93% of them singletons. Regulatory T cells were sorted as CD4+CD25hiCD127low/negative cells. V was clipped by 5 bases and J by 5 bases; unmatched bases: 17. The CDR3 runs to 18 residues. The germline V gene has CDR1 LNHDA and CDR2 SQIVND (reference sequence). Details on this clone: Its antigen is undetermined.

This receptor was obtained from a human donor with AIRE deficiency. The rearrangement uses TRBV19 and TRBJ1-4; 7 bases are shared with TRBD1. Material for sequencing was Tregs sorted from PBMCs. The CDR3 sequence is CASSLSRMTGQQNEKLFF. The CDR3 DNA is TGTGCCAGTAGTCTAAGTCGTATGACGGGACAGCAAAATGAAAAACTGTTTTTT.